This T cell receptor (beta chain) was recovered during a study of shared clonotypes between healthy human individuals. Sequenced by immunoSEQ multiplex PCR; TCRdb stores in-frame clones only, minus some. This table has fewer than 650,000 clones, around 78% appearing once. The V and J ends lost 5 bases and 2 bases respectively, with 14 bases between them. CDR1 SQVTM and CDR2 ANQGSEA come from the germline V gene. CDR3 length: 14 amino acids. The J gene is TRBJ2-3, the V gene TRBV29-1; the D is unclear. Sequenced material: PBMCs. This sequence was found in a woman in her thirties or forties in good health. Some clones in this sample may be carry-over from other donors' samples. The CDR3 DNA follows: TGCAGCGTTCTTGGGGTGGGGAACACAGATACGCAGTATTTT. It specifies CSVLGVGNTDTQYF.